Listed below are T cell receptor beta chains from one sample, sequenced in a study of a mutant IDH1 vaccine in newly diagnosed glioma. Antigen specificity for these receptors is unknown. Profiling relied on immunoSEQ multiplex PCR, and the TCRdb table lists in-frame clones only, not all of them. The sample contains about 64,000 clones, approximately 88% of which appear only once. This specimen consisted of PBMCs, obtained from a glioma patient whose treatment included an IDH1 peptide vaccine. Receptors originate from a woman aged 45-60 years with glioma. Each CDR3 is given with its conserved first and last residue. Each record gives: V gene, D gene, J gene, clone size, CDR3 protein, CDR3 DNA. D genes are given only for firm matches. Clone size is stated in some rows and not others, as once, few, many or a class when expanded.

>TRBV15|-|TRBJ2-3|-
CATSREASTDTQYF
TGTGCCACCAGCAGGGAGGCTAGCACAGATACGCAGTATTTT
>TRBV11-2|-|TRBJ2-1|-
CASSPGRGDFNEQFF
TGTGCCAGCAGCCCGGGTCGTGGGGATTTCAATGAGCAGTTCTTC
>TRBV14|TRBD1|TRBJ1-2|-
CASSPFDRALMDGYTF
TGTGCCAGCAGTCCCTTCGACAGGGCGTTGATGGATGGCTACACCTTC
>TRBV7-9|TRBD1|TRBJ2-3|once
CASSVTGDTDTQYF
TGTGCCAGCAGCGTGACAGGGGACACAGATACGCAGTATTTT
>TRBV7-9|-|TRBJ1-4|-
CASSLASGLGEKLFF
TGTGCCAGCAGCTTAGCGTCGGGACTCGGGGAAAAACTGTTTTTT
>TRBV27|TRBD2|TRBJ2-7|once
CASSSGSASGGPIDRYF
TGTGCCAGCAGTTCAGGTAGTGCTAGCGGGGGGCCTATCGATCGGTACTTC
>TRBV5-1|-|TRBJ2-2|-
CASSLEGNTGELFF
TGCGCCAGCAGCTTGGAGGGAAACACCGGGGAGCTGTTTTTT
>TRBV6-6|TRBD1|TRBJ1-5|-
CASRATGQGARQPQHF
TGTGCCAGCAGGGCCACGGGGCAGGGGGCCCGACAGCCCCAGCATTTT
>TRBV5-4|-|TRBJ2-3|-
CASSRRGGNTDTQYF
TGTGCCAGCAGCCGTAGGGGGGGTAACACAGATACGCAGTATTTT
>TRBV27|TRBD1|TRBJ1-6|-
CASRLRRDSYNSPLHF
TGTGCCAGCAGGTTAAGGAGGGACAGTTATAATTCACCCCTCCACTTT
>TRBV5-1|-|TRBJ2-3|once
CANSWTPGPGTDTQYF
TGCGCCAACAGCTGGACACCGGGACCTGGCACAGATACGCAGTATTTT
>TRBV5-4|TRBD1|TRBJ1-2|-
CASSSTFAGGLNYGYTF
TGTGCCAGCAGCTCCACCTTTGCAGGGGGTCTAAACTATGGCTACACCTTC
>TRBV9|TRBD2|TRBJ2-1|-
CASSQRGGSYNEQFF
TGTGCCAGCAGCCAGCGGGGGGGCTCCTACAATGAGCAGTTCTTC
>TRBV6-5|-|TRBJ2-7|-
CASSRSPAGGDEQYF
TGTGCCAGCAGCCGTAGTCCTGCAGGGGGGGACGAGCAGTACTTC
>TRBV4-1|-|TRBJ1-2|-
CASSQGALGSNYGYTF
TGCGCCAGCAGCCAAGGAGCTCTGGGCAGTAACTATGGCTACACCTTC
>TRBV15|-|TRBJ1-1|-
CATSGFSSSVGAFF
TGTGCCACCAGCGGGTTCTCCTCTTCGGTTGGAGCTTTCTTT
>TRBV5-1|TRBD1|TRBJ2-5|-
CASSFEQGVLPGETQYF
TGCGCCAGCAGCTTTGAACAGGGGGTACTTCCCGGCGAGACCCAGTACTTC
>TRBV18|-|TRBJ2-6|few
CASSPSGANVLTF
TGTGCCAGCTCACCTAGCGGGGCCAACGTCCTGACTTTC
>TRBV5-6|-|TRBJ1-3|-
CASSWASDTGNTIYF
TGTGCCAGCAGCTGGGCGTCGGACACTGGAAACACCATATATTTT
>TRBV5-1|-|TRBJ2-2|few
CASSWQGTGELFF
TGCGCCAGCAGCTGGCAGGGGACCGGGGAGCTGTTTTTT
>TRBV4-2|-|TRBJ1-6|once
CASSQEGQTTSSYNSPLHF
TGTGCCAGCAGCCAAGAGGGGCAGACAACCAGCTCCTATAATTCACCCCTCCACTTT
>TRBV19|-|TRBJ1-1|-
CASRVGGWTEAFF
TGTGCCAGTAGGGTGGGTGGGTGGACTGAAGCTTTCTTT
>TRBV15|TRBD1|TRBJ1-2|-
CATSSDRAGYGYTF
TGTGCCACCAGCAGCGACAGGGCAGGCTATGGCTACACCTTC
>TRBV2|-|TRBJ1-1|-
CASSEGDNTEAFF
TGTGCCAGCAGTGAGGGGGACAACACTGAAGCTTTCTTT
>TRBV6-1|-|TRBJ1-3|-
CASSEAAAPGNTIYF
TGTGCCAGCAGTGAAGCGGCGGCCCCTGGAAACACCATATATTTT
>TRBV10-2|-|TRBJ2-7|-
CASRMTESYEQYF
TGCGCCAGCAGAATGACAGAAAGTTACGAGCAGTACTTC
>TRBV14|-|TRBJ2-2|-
CASSQEQGYRTGELFF
TGTGCCAGCAGCCAAGAACAGGGTTATAGAACCGGGGAGCTGTTTTTT
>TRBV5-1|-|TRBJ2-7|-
CASSLSPDSPYEQYF
TGCGCCAGCAGCCTGAGCCCGGACAGCCCCTACGAGCAGTACTTC
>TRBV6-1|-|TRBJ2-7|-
CASRLLSYTGYEQYF
TGTGCCAGCAGATTACTTTCTTACACAGGATACGAGCAGTACTTC
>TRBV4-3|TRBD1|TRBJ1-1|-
CASSQAVTRGGLGTEAFF
TGCGCCAGCAGCCAAGCCGTAACAAGAGGGGGCTTGGGCACTGAAGCTTTCTTT
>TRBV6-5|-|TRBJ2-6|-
CASSYSMRSGANVLTF
TGTGCCAGCAGTTACTCGATGCGCTCTGGGGCCAACGTCCTGACTTTC
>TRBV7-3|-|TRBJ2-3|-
CASTPTGADTDTQYF
TGTGCCAGCACCCCCACGGGGGCAGACACAGATACGCAGTATTTT
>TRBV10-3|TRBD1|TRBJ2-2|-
CAIRTGQEPTGELFF
TGTGCCATCAGGACGGGACAGGAGCCCACCGGGGAGCTGTTTTTT
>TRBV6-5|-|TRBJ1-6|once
CASRVGESPLHF
TGTGCCAGCAGGGTTGGGGAGTCACCCCTCCACTTT
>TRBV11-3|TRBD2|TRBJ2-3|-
CASSLRTSDTDTQYF
TGTGCCAGCAGCTTGAGGACTAGCGATACAGATACGCAGTATTTT
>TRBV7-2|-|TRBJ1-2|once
CASSLGFRGSYGYTF
TGTGCCAGCAGCTTAGGGTTCCGGGGCTCCTATGGCTACACCTTC
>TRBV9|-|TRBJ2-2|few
CASSVGGGTRPGELFF
TGTGCCAGCAGCGTAGGAGGAGGGACCCGTCCCGGGGAGCTGTTTTTT
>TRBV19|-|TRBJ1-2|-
CASSSRSGVANYGYTF
TGTGCCAGTAGTTCTCGATCGGGGGTAGCTAACTATGGCTACACCTTC
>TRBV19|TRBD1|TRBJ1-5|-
CASMSTGSNQPQHF
TGTGCCAGTATGTCGACAGGGTCCAATCAGCCCCAGCATTTT
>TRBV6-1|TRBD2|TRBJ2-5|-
CASSMSGGQETQYF
TGTGCCAGCAGTATGTCGGGAGGCCAGGAGACCCAGTACTTC
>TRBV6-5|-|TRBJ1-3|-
CASSVVGSGNTIYF
TGTGCCAGCAGTGTGGTTGGCTCTGGAAACACCATATATTTT
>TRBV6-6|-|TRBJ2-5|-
CASSSFPTGNQETQYF
TGTGCCAGCAGTTCCTTCCCAACAGGGAACCAAGAGACCCAGTACTTC
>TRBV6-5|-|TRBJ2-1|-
CASSFTGATYNEQFF
TGTGCCAGCAGTTTCACGGGGGCCACCTACAATGAGCAGTTCTTC
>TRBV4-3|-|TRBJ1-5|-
CASSQGGQSGQPQHF
TGCGCCAGCAGCCAAGGAGGACAGTCCGGCCAGCCCCAGCATTTT
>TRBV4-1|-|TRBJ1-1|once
CASSQFLGTNEAFF
TGCGCCAGCAGCCAGTTTCTGGGCACTAATGAAGCTTTCTTT
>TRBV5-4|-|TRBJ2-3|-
CASSYPQRGGDSDTQYF
TGTGCCAGCAGCTATCCCCAACGGGGTGGGGACTCAGATACGCAGTATTTT
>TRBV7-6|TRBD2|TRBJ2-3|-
CASSFSGGTDTQYF
TGTGCCAGCAGCTTTAGCGGGGGCACAGATACGCAGTATTTT
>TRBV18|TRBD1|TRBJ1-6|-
CASSLEQGSSHSPLHF
TGTGCCAGCTCACTGGAACAGGGGTCCTCCCATTCACCCCTCCACTTT
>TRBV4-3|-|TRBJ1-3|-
CASSQEESFSGNTIYF
TGCGCCAGCAGCCAAGAAGAAAGTTTCTCTGGAAACACCATATATTTT
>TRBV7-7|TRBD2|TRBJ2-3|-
CASSSSAGSTDTQYF
TGTGCTAGCAGCTCATCAGCGGGGAGCACAGATACGCAGTATTTT
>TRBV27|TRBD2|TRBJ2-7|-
CASRRGLAGYYEQYF
TGTGCCAGCAGGAGGGGACTAGCGGGGTACTACGAGCAGTACTTC
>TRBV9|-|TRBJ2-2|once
CASSALYREENTRELFF
TGTGCCAGCAGTGCTCTGTACAGGGAAGAGAACACCAGGGAGCTGTTTTTT
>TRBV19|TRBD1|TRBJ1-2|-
CASSPKRTGDYGYTF
TGTGCCAGTAGTCCCAAGAGGACAGGGGACTATGGCTACACCTTC
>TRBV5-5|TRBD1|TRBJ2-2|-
CASSPLAGTGTGELFF
TGTGCCAGCAGCCCACTCGCCGGGACAGGGACCGGGGAGCTGTTTTTT